One and the same sample provided the 6 T cell receptor beta chains below, sequenced in a study of beta chain features in type 1 diabetes (dated 2018 in TCRdb). The library was prepared using the immunoSEQ multiplex PCR assay. The entire isolated RNA was reverse transcribed using the High Capacity cDNA Reverse Transcription Kit, and thus expressed TCRB transcripts were sequenced. Entries here come from immuneACCESS through TCRdb and include only in-frame sequences with V and J called. Some clones fail to appear in such tables; in the studies checked, an unresolved V gene covers under half of the shortfall, and the cause of the remainder is unknown. Counted in this sample were hundreds of thousands of clones; roughly 30% of them appeared once. Of the sample, 0.05% to 0.065% falls within the top ten clones. Material for sequencing was naive CD4+ T cells from blood. Reading the label with the study, this specimen's cell subset or site is: true naive CD4+ T cells. Every receptor here comes from a young man in good health.

The sample holds a few counts of this clone. V gene TRBV30 combines with J gene TRBJ2-7, with 7 bases identical to TRBD1. Per the germline V gene, CDR1 is GTSNPN and CDR2 is SVGIG (reference sequence). This CDR3 has 13 amino acids. With 0 bases clipped from V and 2 bases from J, the junction kept 1 base outside the gene matches. The CDR3 nucleotides read TGTGCCTGGAGTGTCACAGGGGCCTACGAGCAGTACTTC. Translated: CAWSVTGAYEQYF.

This clone occurred a few times. The J gene is TRBJ2-3, the V gene TRBV15, with D possibly matching TRBD2 (6 bases). The germline V gene encodes CDR1 LNHNV and CDR2 YYDKDF (reference sequence). V was cut by 3 bases and J by 8 bases, with 12 bases left in between. The CDR3 loop spans 13 amino acids. In DNA, the CDR3 is TGTGCCACCAGCAGTAGCGGAGCTGGTACGCAGTATTTT. This sequence encodes CATSSSGAGTQYF.

This clone was detected only a few times. One junction end does not reproduce the germline sequence, and a read error may be involved. The rearrangement links TRBV7-7 to TRBJ2-3; 10 bases map to TRBD2. The CDR3 has 16 amino acids. Germline assignment: CDR1 SSHAT and CDR2 FNYEAQ (reference sequence). The CDR3: CASSKLAGVNTDTQYF. The DNA of the CDR3 is TGTGCTAGCAGCAAGCTAGCGGGGGTGAACACAGATACGCAGTATTTT.

The J gene is TRBJ2-6, the V gene TRBV7-8; D is perhaps TRBD1 or TRBD2 (6 bases each). CDR1 and CDR2 (germline): SGHVS, FQNEAQ. Trimming removed 2 bases at V and 0 bases at J, with 14 bases between. The CDR3 is made up of 18 amino acids. For the CDR3, the DNA is TGTGCCAGCAGCTTAAGGGACCCGGGGGCCTCTGGGGCCAACGTCCTGACTTTC. It yields the protein CASSLRDPGASGANVLTF.

This clone was picked up a small number of times. The chain's CDR3 is CAWSTGVETQYF. CDR3 in DNA: TGTGCCTGGAGCACAGGGGTGGAGACCCAGTACTTC. The rearrangement joins TRBV30 to TRBJ2-5; 7 positions match TRBD1. CDR3 length: 12 residues. The ends lost 3 bases at V and 5 bases at J; junction bases unmatched: 3. Germline assignment: CDR1 GTSNPN and CDR2 SVGIG (reference sequence).

This clone was observed a few times. The rearrangement uses TRBV4-1 and TRBJ2-7; 10 nucleotides line up with TRBD2. Trimming removed 3 bases from V and 2 bases from J; junction bases left unmatched: 10. Germline V gives CDR1 MGHRA, CDR2 YSYEKL. This CDR3 is built from 17 residues. Here the CDR3 DNA reads TGCGCCAGCAGCCAGGCCTTGCTAGCGGGAGTCCCCTACGAGCAGTACTTC. Translating gives CASSQALLAGVPYEQYF.